Presented here are 9 T cell receptor beta chains from one specimen sequenced in a study of human T cells and chemical hapten exposure (dated by TCRdb to the early 2020s). Taken with the paper, the label for time point translates to: healthy volunteer bleed at 2 weeks. Total RNA was extracted from unfractionated whole blood collected in Tempus Blood RNA tubes. Library generation was performed with RACE. The reads were generated on a NextSeq 500. Starting from the raw public reads, TCRdb applied fastp trimming at Q25, assembled clones with MiXCR and retained in-frame beta chains. Rows merge per CDR3 protein into single entries with the most common DNA and genes. The sample contains some 120,000 distinct CDR3 sequences, around 8.2% of them found a single time. The ten largest clones add up to 1.5% to 2% of the sample. The sequenced sample was whole blood. These receptors came from a male donor in good health. Some clones in this sample may be carry-over from other donors' samples.

The chain couples TRBV3-1 to TRBJ2-1; the match to TRBD2 covers 7 bases. This CDR3 has 14 residues. Per the germline V gene, CDR1 is LGHDT and CDR2 is YNNKEL (reference sequence). Losses at the gene ends were 1 base for V and 7 bases for J; bases not matched to a gene: 4. The CDR3 region has the DNA TGTGCCAGCAGCCAAGTCAGAGCGGGGAATGAGCAGTTCTTC. Protein sequence: CASSQVRAGNEQFF.

V and J are TRBV11-3 and TRBJ2-1, with TRBD2 matching 8 bases. Germline CDR1 and CDR2: SGHNT and YENEEA. The junction had 7 bases not matched to a gene; V was cut back by 1 base and J by 5 bases. CDR3 length: 16 residues. CDR3 region: CASSLAGLARDNEQFF. The CDR3 DNA sequence: TGTGCCAGCAGCTTAGCTGGACTAGCCCGGGACAATGAGCAGTTCTTC.

V usage is TRBV7-2 and J usage is TRBJ2-2; 9 bases match TRBD2. CDR3 size: 16 residues. From germline, CDR1 is SGHTA and CDR2 FQGNSA. J gave up 5 bases and V 3 bases, and 7 bases lay outside the gene matches. For the CDR3, the DNA is TGTGCCAGCAGCTTTATAGCGGGAGTTCGGACCGGGGAGCTGTTTTTT. Residues: CASSFIAGVRTGELFF.

This clonotype has a handful of counts. The chain joins TRBV29-1 to TRBJ2-3; maybe TRBD2 (6 bases). Germline V CDR1 and CDR2: SQVTM, ANQGSEA. The CDR3 is made up of 13 amino acids. CDR3 DNA sequence: TGCAGAGCCGGGGGTTGGGACACAGATACGCAGTATTTT. It specifies CRAGGWDTDTQYF.

This clonotype was observed at least ten times. The chain's CDR3 is CASSPRLAGAQETQYF. CDR3 nucleotides: TGTGCCAGCAGCCCTAGACTAGCGGGAGCGCAAGAGACCCAGTACTTC. This chain joins TRBV11-2 and TRBJ2-5, with 12 bases fitting TRBD2. The CDR3 sequence is 16 residues long. The germline V gene encodes CDR1 SGHAT and CDR2 FQNNGV. Losses at the gene ends were 5 bases for V and 2 bases for J; bases not matched to a gene: 6.

This clonotype showed up many times. The rearrangement links TRBV7-9 to TRBJ2-4; unclear D gene. The CDR3 spans 13 residues. Germline V gene sequence: CDR1 SEHNR, CDR2 FQNEAQ (reference sequence). The V gene lost 1 base and the J gene lost 6 bases, with 7 bases spanning the gap. The CDR3 spells CASSLDSGNIQYF. In DNA, the CDR3 is TGTGCCAGCAGCTTAGATTCGGGAAACATTCAGTACTTC.

The rearrangement links TRBV30 to TRBJ1-5, with a weak D call TRBD1 (5 bases). Trimming left V 3 bases short and J 4 bases short, with 10 bases between. This CDR3 is built from 13 residues. Germline V lookup: CDR1 GTSNPN, CDR2 SVGIG (reference sequence). CDR3 DNA: TGTGCCTGGAGGGGGGGAGAGAATCAGCCCCAGCATTTT. As protein: CAWRGGENQPQHF. The whole variable domain, filled in from reference TRBV30 and TRBJ1-5, reads SQTIHQWPATLVQPVGSPLSLECTVEGTSNPNLYWYRQAAGRGLQLLFYSVGIGQISSEVPQNLSASRPQDRQFILSSKKLLLSDSGFYLCAWRGGENQPQHFGDGTRLSIL.

The sample holds a few counts of this clonotype. The rearrangement uses TRBV10-3 and TRBJ2-1; 8 nucleotides align to TRBD1. With V trimmed by 0 bases and J by 7 bases, 8 bases remained unmatched. The germline CDR1 and CDR2 sequences are ENHRY and SYGVKD. The CDR3 totals 16 residues. This CDR3 reads CAISESKAGGKNEQFF. CDR3 nucleotides: TGTGCCATCAGTGAGTCTAAGGCAGGGGGCAAGAATGAGCAGTTCTTC.

This clonotype was picked up many times. This chain uses TRBV6-6 with TRBJ1-1, with 8 bases that match TRBD1. With V trimmed by 6 bases and J by 5 bases, 2 bases remained unmatched. The CDR3 runs to 12 residues. The germline CDR1 and CDR2 sequences are MNHNY and SVGAGI (reference sequence). The CDR3 sequence is CASRDRVTEAFF. The CDR3 bases are TGTGCCAGCAGGGACAGGGTTACTGAAGCTTTCTTT.